The clone carrying this T cell receptor (beta chain) was detected ten times or more. The antigen remains undetermined. This record comes from a study of molecular identifiers for immune sequencing clone quantification. The V gene's germline CDR1 is LGHNA and CDR2 YSLEER. This CDR3 is 15 amino acids long. V gave up 3 bases and J gave up 5 bases, with 14 bases separating them. General study results and limits: Identical TCR molecules can share a barcode, and this sharing could underestimate highly expanded clone sizes.

In TCRdb, the PCR reads were re-called with MiXCR into one record per CDR3 protein. The sample contains more than 70,000 distinct CDR3 sequences, around 20% of which appear only once. Naive CD8 T cells were sorted as CD8+CD4-CCR7+CD45RA+. The genes are TRBV4-3 and TRBJ1-5; D perhaps matches TRBD1 (6 bases). The specimen sequenced was naive CD8+ T cells from blood, with Jurkat cell RNA spiked in. Subset indicated: FACS-sorted CD8+CD4-CCR7+CD45RA+ naive T cells. The clonotype originates from a human donor in good health. Some libraries in this study had Jurkat cell RNA spiked in. CDR3 nucleotides: TGCGCCAGCAGCCAGGAGGGGGGCAGTTATCAGCCCCAGCATTTT. Protein: CASSQEGGSYQPQHF.